Detailed here is one T cell receptor beta chain. After re-calling the 5' RACE reads, TCRdb lists one entry per CDR3 protein, DNA absent. This sample's table reports some 140,000 distinct CDR3 sequences. This sample was included in a study of T cells expressing NK-cell markers. The CDR3 runs to 15 residues. Germline CDR1 is DFQATT and CDR2 is SNEGSKA (reference sequence). V is TRBV20-1 and J is TRBJ2-3; without DNA, the TCRdb call of TRBD2 cannot be checked. The origin of this receptor is a woman aged 45 to 65 in good health. Sequenced sample: blood T cells: a sorted CD56 or NKG2C T cell subset, CD4+ or CD8+ T cells, or bulk PBMC T cells (not recorded which). Here the CDR3 reads CSARPLAGDTDTQYF.